The 20 T cell receptor beta chains below were found in one sample sequenced in a study of T cells in Graves' hyperthyroidism and ophthalmopathy. Amplified TCR beta CDR3 regions derived from RNA transcripts. The HTBI primer set served for first-round RT-PCR of the TCR CDR3. TCRdb re-called the multiplex PCR reads with MiXCR, one entry per CDR3 protein. The sample holds about 590,000 distinct CDR3 sequences; around 14% are singletons and the top ten take about 7%. Sequencing was performed on blood. The origin of the receptors is a woman younger than 45 with Graves' hyperthyroidism.

This clonotype came up a few times. V is TRBV18 and J is TRBJ2-2; D ambiguous. Germline values: CDR1 KGHSH, CDR2 LQKENI. The V end lost 1 base, the J end lost 1 base, and 7 bases lay between the germline ends. The CDR3 is 15 amino acids. The DNA of the CDR3 is TGTGCCAGCTCACCACAGGGAAGGAACACCGGGGAGCTGTTTTTT. Residues: CASSPQGRNTGELFF.

This clonotype was seen repeatedly, ten times or more. The genes are TRBV6-1 and TRBJ1-2, with 12 bases matching TRBD1. CDR1 is MNHNS and CDR2 is SASEGT in the germline V gene. J gave up 5 bases and V 6 bases, and 10 bases lay outside the gene matches. The CDR3 spans 16 residues. CDR3 DNA sequence: TGTGCCAGCAGACCCGGGACAGGGGGCGCGGTGTATGGCTACACCTTC. It is translated as CASRPGTGGAVYGYTF.

The rearrangement links TRBV20-1 to TRBJ2-5; no firm D call. With 6 bases removed from V and 7 bases from J, the gap between germline ends came to 15 bases. The CDR3 extends over 12 amino acids. Per germline, CDR1 DFQATT and CDR2 SNEGSKA (reference sequence). CDR3 in amino acids: CSASPPGGTQYF. CDR3 nucleotides: TGCAGTGCCTCCCCGCCGGGCGGGACCCAGTACTTC.

J is TRBJ1-2 and V is TRBV6-8, with D uncertain. The CDR3 totals 14 residues. Deletions cut 2 bases from V and 2 bases from J, with 9 bases between. From germline, CDR1 is MNHGY and CDR2 SAAAGT. DNA of the CDR3: TGTGCCAGCAGTTACCTCCGAGGGAACTATGGCTACACCTTC. It is translated as CASSYLRGNYGYTF.

This clonotype was recorded at least ten times. The J gene is TRBJ2-1, the V gene TRBV7-3, with 9 bases that match TRBD1. The germline gives CDR1 SGHTA, CDR2 FQGTGA. Trimming removed 2 bases from V and 8 bases from J; junction bases left unmatched: 7. The CDR3 length is 15 residues. CDR3 sequence (DNA): TGTGCCAGCAGCTTATCCGGACAGGGGACCCATGAGCAGTTCTTC. It specifies CASSLSGQGTHEQFF.

This clonotype has ten or more counts. The chain carries TRBV20-1 and TRBJ2-7, with 8 bases matching TRBD2. V shed 0 bases, J shed 2 bases, and the junction held 9 bases outside the gene matches. The germline gives CDR1 DFQATT, CDR2 SNEGSKA (reference sequence). This CDR3 has 16 amino acids. The CDR3 reads CSARDLPGRVAYEQYF. The DNA of the CDR3 is TGCAGTGCTAGAGATTTACCCGGGAGGGTTGCCTACGAGCAGTACTTC.

This clonotype has a count of ten or more. This rearrangement joins TRBV7-8 to TRBJ2-5; possibly TRBD1 or TRBD2 for D (5 bases each). The germline gives CDR1 SGHVS, CDR2 FQNEAQ. Trimming shortened V by 2 bases and J by 4 bases, and 20 bases separated the two germline ends. This CDR3 spans 17 amino acids. CDR3 amino acids: CASSLIWGNGWAETQYF. In nucleotides, the CDR3 is TGTGCCAGCAGCTTAATATGGGGGAATGGTTGGGCAGAGACCCAGTACTTC.

The table lists this clonotype with many counts. The chain combines TRBV5-1 with TRBJ2-1; the match to TRBD2 covers 7 bases. The CDR3 runs to 15 residues. After removal of 2 bases from V and 6 bases from J, the junction contained 8 bases not matched to a gene. The V gene's germline CDR1 is SGHRS and CDR2 YFSETQ. CDR3 in DNA: TGCGCCAGCAGCTTCGGGGGGTCCTTGAGCAATGAGCAGTTCTTC. This translates into CASSFGGSLSNEQFF. The full variable domain, with the rest looked up from reference TRBV5-1 and TRBJ2-1, is KAGVTQTPRYLIKTRGQQVTLSCSPISGHRSVSWYQQTPGQGLQFLFEYFSETQRNKGNFPGRFSGRQFSNSRSEMNVSTLELGDSALYLCASSFGGSLSNEQFFGPGTRLTVL.

V usage is TRBV29-1 and J usage is TRBJ2-3; TRBD1 matches at 9 bases. V was pared by 4 bases and J by 3 bases, with 5 bases of the junction left unmatched. The CDR3 has 14 residues. From germline, CDR1 is SQVTM and CDR2 ANQGSEA. The CDR3 DNA reads as TGCAGCGTTGCGGGACAGGGATCGACAGATACGCAGTATTTT. This codes for CSVAGQGSTDTQYF.

This clonotype appeared a few times. J is TRBJ2-1 and V is TRBV6-1, with D maybe TRBD1 (6 bases). Germline CDR1 MNHNS, CDR2 SASEGT. The CDR3 is 15 amino acids. Trimming took 5 bases from V and 4 from J, leaving 15 bases between them. DNA of the CDR3: TGTGCCAGCAGTACGGACAGCGCAATATACAATGAGCAGTTCTTC. Amino acids: CASSTDSAIYNEQFF.

V usage is TRBV4-2 and J usage is TRBJ2-3; maybe TRBD2 (6 bases). There are 18 residues in the CDR3. The V end lost 5 bases, the J end lost 1 base, and 22 bases lay between the germline ends. The germline V gene encodes CDR1 LGHNA and CDR2 YNFKEQ. The CDR3 region is CASSSPSEGAWGTDTQYF. CDR3 DNA sequence: TGTGCCAGCAGCTCCCCCTCGGAGGGAGCCTGGGGCACAGATACGCAGTATTTT.

This clonotype showed up many times. The J gene is TRBJ2-7, the V gene TRBV7-2; D is possibly TRBD1 (6 bases). V was cut by 5 bases and J by 2 bases, with 19 bases left in between. The germline gives CDR1 SGHTA, CDR2 FQGNSA. CDR3 length: 16 residues. CDR3 bases: TGTGCCAGCAGCATAATGTCCGGGACACCGACCTACGAGCAGTACTTC. It specifies CASSIMSGTPTYEQYF.

The chain carries TRBV20-1 and TRBJ2-7; D might be TRBD2 (5 bases). Between the trimmed V and J ends, which lost 3 bases and 2 bases, there was a span of 14 bases. The CDR3 loop spans 14 amino acids. CDR1 and CDR2 (germline): DFQATT, SNEGSKA (reference sequence). The CDR3 region is CSASFAGLTYEQYF. The CDR3 DNA follows: TGCAGTGCTAGTTTTGCAGGACTGACCTACGAGCAGTACTTC.

V usage is TRBV6-9 and J usage is TRBJ2-7, with 8 bases that match TRBD1. In germline, CDR1 is MNHGY, CDR2 SVAAGI. V shed 2 bases and J 7 bases; nucleotides not matched to a gene: 19. There are 18 residues in the CDR3. The CDR3 sequence is CASSYLPGGVSLRREQYF. CDR3 coding DNA: TGTGCCAGCAGTTATCTTCCAGGGGGCGTCTCGCTTCGGCGGGAGCAGTACTTC.

This clonotype appeared many times. The rearrangement uses TRBV7-2 and TRBJ2-2; 7 nucleotides line up with TRBD2. Trimming at V came to 5 bases and at J to 10 bases, leaving 10 bases not matched to a gene. From germline, CDR1 is SGHTA and CDR2 FQGNSA. The CDR3 consists of 14 residues. The CDR3 bases are TGTGCCAGCAGCCCCCAGTCGGGGGGAATGGAGCTGTTTTTT. This sequence encodes CASSPQSGGMELFF. The variable domain in full, completed from reference TRBV7-2 and TRBJ2-2, reads GAGVSQSPSNKVTEKGKDVELRCDPISGHTALYWYRQSLGQGLEFLIYFQGNSAPDKSGLPSDRFSAERTGGSVSTLTIQRTQQEDSAVYLCASSPQSGGMELFFGEGSRLTVL.

This clonotype was found a few times. The CDR3 sequence: CASSLTTGPYEQYF. CDR3 DNA: TGTGCCAGCAGCTTGACGACAGGTCCCTACGAGCAGTACTTC. The rearrangement joins TRBV7-2 to TRBJ2-7; D is possibly TRBD1 (6 bases). The V end was cut by 3 bases, the J end by 2 bases, with 11 bases between. Germline-derived CDR1 and CDR2 are SGHTA and FQGNSA. There are 14 residues in the CDR3.

The chain uses TRBV7-6 and TRBJ2-2; 7 bases are shared with TRBD1. J gave up 0 bases and V 5 bases, and 6 bases lay outside the gene matches. CDR1 and CDR2 from the germline V gene are SGHVS and FNYEAQ. This CDR3 is built from 16 residues. Written as DNA, the CDR3 is TGTGCCAGCAGCCCTACGGGGACAGCGAACACCGGGGAGCTGTTTTTT. Amino acid sequence: CASSPTGTANTGELFF. Based on the CDR3 plus reference TRBV7-6 and TRBJ2-2, the full variable domain is GAGVSQSPRYKVTKRGQDVALRCDPISGHVSLYWYRQALGQGPEFLTYFNYEAQQDKSGLPNDRFSAERPEGSISTLTIQRTEQRDSAMYRCASSPTGTANTGELFFGEGSRLTVL.

This clonotype came up many times. The rearrangement uses TRBV5-1 and TRBJ2-7; TRBD2 might be the D (7 bases). Germline CDR1 reads SGHRS; CDR2 reads YFSETQ. The CDR3 runs to 15 residues. Trimming cost V 4 bases and J 3 bases, with 17 bases left between them. The CDR3 here is CASSGGAGDHYEQYF. CDR3 nucleotide sequence: TGCGCCAGCAGCGGGGGGGCAGGGGACCACTACGAGCAGTACTTC.

The chain couples TRBV10-3 to TRBJ2-1; 11 nucleotides align to TRBD2. The CDR3 spans 18 residues. Trimming took 8 bases from V and 0 from J; bases not matched to a gene: 12. Germline CDR1 and CDR2: ENHRY and SYGVKD. The CDR3 spells CAIQGTSGTSHSYNEQFF. CDR3 nucleotide sequence: TGTGCCATCCAGGGGACTAGCGGCACTTCCCACTCCTACAATGAGCAGTTCTTC.

V usage is TRBV6-1 and J usage is TRBJ2-2; the D gene is possibly TRBD2 (6 bases). The germline V gene has CDR1 MNHNS and CDR2 SASEGT. The CDR3 runs 16 residues. V was trimmed by 5 bases and J by 2 bases, leaving 15 bases between them. CDR3 sequence (DNA): TGTGCCAGCAGTCGGGGGTCTAGCGTTAACACCGGGGAGCTGTTTTTT. Translated, it gives CASSRGSSVNTGELFF.